This T cell receptor (beta chain) is drawn from a study of T cells in women clearing cervical HPV infection. At the level of the study: No precancer developed; the control's incident HPV16 infection cleared within 12 months. With HLA typing for only a few women, HLA confounding remains possible. General study points: Richness plus V gene abundances separated cases from controls with AUC roughly 0.85.

Repertoires were generated with immunoSEQ multiplex PCR, while TCRdb's copy carries only in-frame clones and drops some. The sample table sets out roughly 35,000 clones. CDR3 length: 15 amino acids. Germline V lookup: CDR1 SEHNR, CDR2 FQNEAQ (reference sequence). Remarks on this clone: What it binds is not known. The read ends 3 residues early relative to the CDR3; the germline J gene fills the gap.

This clonotype was sampled from a woman between 18 and 69 years old with a cervical HPV16 infection that either progressed to CIN3+ or cleared (not recorded which). The V gene is TRBV7-9, the J gene TRBJ2-4, with TRBD1 matching over 11 bases. Specimen: blood buffy coat. CDR3 bases read: TGTGCCAGCAGCTTAGTCGCCGGGACAGGGGGTGGT. Its translation: CASSLVAGTGGG. The full CDR3 protein is CASSLVAGTGGGQYF. Combining the CDR3 with reference TRBV7-9 and TRBJ2-4 gives the whole variable domain DTGVSQNPRHKITKRGQNVTFRCDPISEHNRLYWYRQTLGQGPEFLTYFQNEAQLEKSRLLSDRFSAERPKGSFSTLEIQRTEQGDSAMYLCASSLVAGTGGGQYFGAGTRLSVL.